Below are 7 T cell receptor beta chains sequenced from a single sample in a study of beta chain features in type 1 diabetes. TCRB transcripts that were expressed got sequenced, as all of the isolated RNA had been reverse transcribed. The assay was immunoSEQ multiplex PCR, and TCRdb's table has in-frame clones only and misses some. The data contain about 620,000 clones, roughly 16% of them singletons. Source material: naive CD4+ T cells from blood. The receptors were sampled from a young man in good health.

This clone was seen a few times. The rearrangement links TRBV19 to TRBJ2-2, with 8 bases that match TRBD2. CDR1 LNHDA and CDR2 SQIVND come from the germline V gene (reference sequence). This CDR3 is 17 amino acids long. V was pared by 3 bases and J by 4 bases, with 10 bases of the junction left unmatched. CDR3 nucleotides: TGTGCCAGTAGTATTTTCGGCGGGAGGACGGGCACCGGGGAGCTGTTTTTT. It specifies CASSIFGGRTGTGELFF.

The chain employs TRBV6-5 and TRBJ1-5; 7 positions agree with TRBD1. Germline lookup yields CDR1 MNHEY and CDR2 SVGAGI. CDR3 length: 14 residues. With V trimmed by 10 bases and J by 1 base, 7 bases remained unmatched. This CDR3 is CATSQGDSNQPQHF. The CDR3 DNA is TGTGCCACCTCGCAGGGGGACAGCAATCAGCCCCAGCATTTT.

The chain combines TRBV25-1 with TRBJ2-3; 10 bases are a match to TRBD1. From germline, CDR1 is MGHDK and CDR2 SYGVNS. Trimming removed 4 bases from V and 1 base from J; junction bases left unmatched: 2. This CDR3 is 15 amino acids long. CDR3 protein: CASSVGTGGTDTQYF. Here the CDR3 DNA reads TGTGCCAGCAGTGTCGGGACAGGGGGCACAGATACGCAGTATTTT. The complete variable domain, with remaining parts taken from reference TRBV25-1 and TRBJ2-3, reads EADIYQTPRYLVIGTGKKITLECSQTMGHDKMYWYQQDPGMELHLIHYSYGVNSTEKGDLSSESTVSRIRTEHFPLTLESARPSHTSQYLCASSVGTGGTDTQYFGPGTRLTVL.

Concerning this clone: Mismatch with germline at one junction end may stem from a read error. In DNA form, the CDR3 reads TGTGCCAGCAGCCCCCTCGGCTCCAATAATTCACCCCTCCACTTT. It specifies CASSPLGSNNSPLHF. V and J are TRBV14 and TRBJ1-6; no definite D call. CDR1 is SGHDN, CDR2 FVKESK, per germline. This CDR3 contains 15 residues.

This sequence joins TRBV9 and TRBJ1-1, with D perhaps matching TRBD1 (6 bases). CDR3 size: 15 residues. The germline V gene encodes CDR1 SGDLS and CDR2 YYNGEE. Trimming left V 0 bases short and J 2 bases short, with 11 bases between. The CDR3 nucleotides are TGTGCCAGCAGCGTAGGGGCGGGGGCAAACACTGAAGCTTTCTTT. Protein product: CASSVGAGANTEAFF.

This clone was seen a few times. The genes are TRBV6-5 and TRBJ1-2, with 9 nucleotides matching TRBD1. This CDR3 spans 15 amino acids. Per germline, CDR1 MNHEY and CDR2 SVGAGI. Trimming cost V 5 bases and J 8 bases; bases outside gene matches: 12. For the CDR3, the DNA is TGTGCCAGCAGTCCCCGGGCACAGGGGGCGTTCGGCTACACCTTC. Its translation is CASSPRAQGAFGYTF.

The chain has TRBV18 and TRBJ1-1; no definite D call. CDR3 length: 16 residues. V gave up 4 bases and J gave up 0 bases, with 15 bases separating them. CDR1 KGHSH and CDR2 LQKENI come from the germline V gene. The CDR3 DNA follows: TGTGCCAGCTCACTTTCCTTGACGGCTATGAACACTGAAGCTTTCTTT. Amino acid sequence: CASSLSLTAMNTEAFF.